The 6 T cell receptor beta chains given below trace back to one sample, sequenced in a study of T cells of healthy individuals. In TCRdb, the 5' RACE reads were re-called with MiXCR into one record per CDR3 protein. Of about 41,000 distinct CDR3 sequences in the sample, about 4.5% were seen once. All receptors come from a human donor in good health.

This clonotype was observed a handful of times. V usage is TRBV15 and J usage is TRBJ1-1; no clear D. V was trimmed by 0 bases and J by 11 bases, leaving 13 bases between them. The CDR3 runs to 13 residues. Germline-derived CDR1 and CDR2 are LNHNV and YYDKDF (reference sequence). The CDR3 DNA follows: TGTGCCACCAGCAGAGAAGTAGACCGGGCCGCTTTCTTT. Its protein is CATSREVDRAAFF. Variable domain in full (rest from reference TRBV15 and TRBJ1-1): DAMVIQNPRYQVTQFGKPVTLSCSQTLNHNVMYWYQQKSSQAPKLLFHYYDKDFNNEADTPDNFQSRRPNTSFCFLDIRSPGLGDTAMYLCATSREVDRAAFFGQGTRLTVV.

This clonotype was found a few times. The gene calls are TRBV4-1 and TRBJ1-1, with D tentatively TRBD1 (6 bases). This CDR3 contains 16 residues. V was shortened by 5 bases and J by 1 base, with 17 bases between the two germline ends. CDR1 is MGHRA and CDR2 is YSYEKL in the germline V gene. CDR3 amino acids: CASSRGGARTNTEAFF. The CDR3 nucleotides read TGCGCCAGCAGCAGGGGGGGGGCCAGGACGAACACTGAAGCTTTCTTT.

Many counts were recorded for this clonotype. This sequence joins TRBV10-2 and TRBJ2-5; D remains unclear. V was trimmed by 6 bases and J by 7 bases, leaving 15 bases between them. The CDR3 sequence is 13 residues long. CDR1 WSHSY and CDR2 SAAADI come from the germline V gene. The CDR3 region is CASRIPPEGTQYF. The CDR3 bases are TGCGCCAGCAGAATCCCTCCGGAAGGGACCCAGTACTTC.

This clonotype was seen ten or more times. This chain links TRBV9 with TRBJ2-5; TRBD1 matches 7 bases. J gave up 2 bases and V 3 bases, and 13 bases lay outside the gene matches. Germline CDR1 is SGDLS and CDR2 is YYNGEE. CDR3 length: 17 amino acids. The CDR3, as DNA: TGTGCCAGCAGCGCCCCCCTGATCCGGGACAGACAAGAGACCCAGTACTTC. This encodes CASSAPLIRDRQETQYF.

This clonotype was picked up many times. The chain carries TRBV27 and TRBJ1-6; no clear D. The CDR3 extends over 16 amino acids. With 3 bases removed from V and 3 bases from J, the gap between germline ends came to 12 bases. Looked up from germline, CDR1 is MNHEY and CDR2 is SMNVEV (reference sequence). The CDR3 sequence: CASSFTVRNYNSPLHF. The CDR3 nucleotides are TGTGCCAGCAGTTTTACGGTTAGAAACTATAATTCACCCCTCCACTTT.

This clonotype was seen repeatedly, ten times or more. The chain joins TRBV5-1 to TRBJ1-2; D is unresolved. Germline V gene lookup returns CDR1 SGHRS and CDR2 YFSETQ. CDR3 length equals 17 residues. Trimming took 0 bases from V and 0 from J, leaving 15 bases between them. Here the CDR3 DNA reads TGCGCCAGCAGCTTGGGGATCGGAAGGTTAGCTAACTATGGCTACACCTTC. This encodes CASSLGIGRLANYGYTF.